In its sample, the clone carrying this TCR beta chain was seen many times. Its antigen remains unidentified. This entry belongs to a study of T-cell reconstitution after alpha-beta-depleted transplantation in children. Whole-study findings and limits: There were some patients whose high TCRbeta diversity at day 60 came from surviving recipient T cells and thymic progenitors. T-cell counts and diversity at one year post-transplant came mainly from newly produced T cells. Reported findings indicate that, about two months after transplant, alpha-beta T cells came from several hundred expanded clones, which were derived from non-depleted graft cells.

V shed 3 bases and J shed 3 bases, with 20 bases lying between them. There are 16 residues in the CDR3. Per the germline V gene, CDR1 is DFQATT and CDR2 is SNEGSKA (reference sequence). Molecular barcoding with unique molecular identifiers was used for the TCRbeta library. TCRdb re-derived calls from the PCR reads in MiXCR, one entry per CDR3 protein. The repertoire includes 130,000 to 150,000 distinct CDR3 sequences, 8% to 10% of them detected once, and 15% to 20% sits in the top ten. Sequencing was performed on PBMCs, mostly from graft donor cells, taken 180 days after TCRalphabeta/CD19-depleted stem cell transplant. The source of this sequence is a female patient between 2 and 15 years old who had a stem cell transplant for congenital amegakaryocytic thrombocytopenia, so the T cells may come from the graft donor. V is TRBV20-1 and J is TRBJ2-5; a possible D gene is TRBD2 (6 bases). CDR3 sequence reads: CSARQFGGNLKETQYF. For the CDR3, the DNA is TGCAGTGCTAGGCAGTTCGGCGGGAACCTTAAAGAGACCCAGTACTTC.